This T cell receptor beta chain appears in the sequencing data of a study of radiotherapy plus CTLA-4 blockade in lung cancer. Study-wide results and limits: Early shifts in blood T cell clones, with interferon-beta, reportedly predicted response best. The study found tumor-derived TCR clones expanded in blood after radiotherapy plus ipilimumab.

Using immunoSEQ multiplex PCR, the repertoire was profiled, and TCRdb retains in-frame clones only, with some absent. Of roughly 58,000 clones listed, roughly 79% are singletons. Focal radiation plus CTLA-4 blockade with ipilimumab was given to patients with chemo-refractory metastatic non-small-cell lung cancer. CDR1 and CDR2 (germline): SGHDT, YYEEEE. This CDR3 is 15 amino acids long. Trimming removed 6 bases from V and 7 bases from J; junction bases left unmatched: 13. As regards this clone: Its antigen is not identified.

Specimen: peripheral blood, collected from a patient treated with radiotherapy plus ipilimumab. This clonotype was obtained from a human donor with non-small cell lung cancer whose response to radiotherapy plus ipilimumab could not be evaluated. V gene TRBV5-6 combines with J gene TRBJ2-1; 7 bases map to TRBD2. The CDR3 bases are TGTGCCAGCACCCGGGCGGGGGTGAATTGGAATGAGCAGTTCTTC. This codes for CASTRAGVNWNEQFF.